This paragraph reports one TCR beta chain. Its target is unknown. The entry originates in a study of CD8 T cells in ankylosing spondylitis. Study outcomes and limitations: Matched synovial fluid from ankylosing spondylitis patients was reported to be enriched for disease-linked clones. CD8+ disease-linked clones were present at relatively low frequencies in blood. Earlier work had already found some motif variants in reactive arthritis synovial fluid and blood. The study identified a TCR beta motif of several highly homologous variants that appeared characteristic of ankylosing spondylitis blood.

The CDR3 contains 16 residues. The germline CDR1 and CDR2 sequences are SEHNR and FQNEAQ (reference sequence). V lost 2 bases to trimming and J lost 4 bases, with 17 bases between them. The authors made TCR beta libraries by quantitative 5'-RACE with molecular barcodes. A single record per CDR3 protein comes from TCRdb applying MiXCR to the 5' RACE reads. This sample carries fewer than 500,000 distinct CDR3 sequences, about 24% of them seen once, and the ten largest clones take 0.85% to 1%. Sample: blood, either unsorted or a sorted T cell fraction (not recorded which). The TCR originated in a male donor with ankylosing spondylitis. J is TRBJ1-2 and V is TRBV7-9, with D hard to call. The CDR3 region has the DNA TGTGCCAGCAGCTTATTTGGGAATTCGGCCTTCTATGGCTACACCTTC. This gives the protein CASSLFGNSAFYGYTF.